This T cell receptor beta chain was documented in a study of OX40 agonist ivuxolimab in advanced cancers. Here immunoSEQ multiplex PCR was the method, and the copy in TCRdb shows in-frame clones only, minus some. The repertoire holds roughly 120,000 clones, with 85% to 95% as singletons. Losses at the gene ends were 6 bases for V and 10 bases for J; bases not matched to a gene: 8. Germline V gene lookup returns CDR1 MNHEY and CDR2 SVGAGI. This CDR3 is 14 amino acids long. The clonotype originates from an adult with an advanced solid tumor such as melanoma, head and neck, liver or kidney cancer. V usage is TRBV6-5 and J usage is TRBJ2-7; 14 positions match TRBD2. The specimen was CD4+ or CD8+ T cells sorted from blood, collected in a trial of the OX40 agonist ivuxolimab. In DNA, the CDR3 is TGTGCCAGCAGACTGGGACTAGCGGGAGATCAACAGTACTTC. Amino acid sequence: CASRLGLAGDQQYF.